What follows are 7 T cell receptor beta chains derived from one specimen sequenced in a study of blood T cell repertoires in COVID-19. Here immunoSEQ multiplex PCR was the method, and the copy in TCRdb shows in-frame clones only, minus some. This sample yields some 250,000 clones, of which roughly 88% are seen a single time; 0.8% belongs to the top ten. Sequenced input: peripheral blood. Source of these receptors: a woman aged 25 to 39 with acute or convalescent COVID-19.

The genes are TRBV7-2 and TRBJ2-7; TRBD2 matches at 14 bases. The CDR3 has 14 amino acids. CDR1 and CDR2 from the germline V gene are SGHTA and FQGNSA. J gave up 5 bases and V 3 bases, and 0 bases lay outside the gene matches. The CDR3 is CASSLGLAGDEQYF. The CDR3 DNA reads TGTGCCAGCAGCTTGGGACTAGCGGGAGACGAGCAGTACTTC.

V gene TRBV19 combines with J gene TRBJ1-2; D is uncertain. This CDR3 is built from 15 residues. Trimming took 2 bases from V and 1 from J, leaving 11 bases between them. Germline V gene sequence: CDR1 LNHDA, CDR2 SQIVND (reference sequence). CDR3 protein: CASSISIDNNYGYTF. CDR3 in DNA: TGTGCCAGTAGTATAAGTATAGACAATAACTATGGCTACACCTTC.

The rearrangement uses TRBV28 and TRBJ2-3; the match to TRBD2 covers 7 bases. V shed 11 bases, J shed 6 bases, and the junction held 8 bases outside the gene matches. Germline loops: CDR1 MDHEN, CDR2 SYDVKM. The CDR3 contains 12 residues. This CDR3 reads CAARGGADTQYF. CDR3 bases: TGTGCCGCGCGGGGAGGGGCCGATACGCAGTATTTT.

The CDR3 nucleotides are TGTGCCAGCAGCGGGGACAGGCTTAATCAGCCCCAGCATTTT. Its translation is CASSGDRLNQPQHF. V gene TRBV5-5 combines with J gene TRBJ1-5; 8 bases line up with TRBD1. This CDR3 has 14 amino acids. Unmatched junction bases numbered 4, after V lost 4 bases and J lost 4 bases. The germline gives CDR1 SGHKS, CDR2 YYEKEE (reference sequence). Based on the CDR3 plus reference TRBV5-5 and TRBJ1-5, the full variable domain is DAGVTQSPTHLIKTRGQQVTLRCSPISGHKSVSWYQQVLGQGPQFIFQYYEKEERGRGNFPDRFSARQFPNYSSELNVNALLLGDSALYLCASSGDRLNQPQHFGDGTRLSIL.

V is TRBV6-2 or TRBV6-3 and J is TRBJ2-4, with 12 bases identical to TRBD1. V was clipped by 1 base and J by 11 bases; unmatched bases: 12. Germline loops: CDR1 MNHEY, CDR2 SVGEGT. The CDR3 covers 17 residues. The CDR3, as DNA: TGTGCCAGCAGTTACTTGACCCCCGGGACAGGGGGCGAATTTCAGTACTTC. It codes for CASSYLTPGTGGEFQYF.

The chain links TRBV29-1 to TRBJ2-7; TRBD1 matches 10 bases. The CDR3 length is 13 residues. Germline CDR1 and CDR2: SQVTM and ANQGSEA. The V segment lost 7 bases and the J segment 4 bases; nucleotides outside the gene matches: 7. The CDR3 DNA reads as TGCAGCGCCTCTCCGGGACAGGGGTACGAGCAGTACTTC. It encodes CSASPGQGYEQYF.

The V and J genes are TRBV27 and TRBJ1-5; TRBD1 matches 7 bases. Germline V gene data show CDR1 as MNHEY and CDR2 as SMNVEV (reference sequence). CDR3 length equals 13 residues. V was clipped by 8 bases and J by 4 bases; unmatched bases: 5. Written as DNA, the CDR3 is TGTGCCAGCTGGACAGGAGATAATCAGCCCCAGCATTTT. Translating it yields CASWTGDNQPQHF.